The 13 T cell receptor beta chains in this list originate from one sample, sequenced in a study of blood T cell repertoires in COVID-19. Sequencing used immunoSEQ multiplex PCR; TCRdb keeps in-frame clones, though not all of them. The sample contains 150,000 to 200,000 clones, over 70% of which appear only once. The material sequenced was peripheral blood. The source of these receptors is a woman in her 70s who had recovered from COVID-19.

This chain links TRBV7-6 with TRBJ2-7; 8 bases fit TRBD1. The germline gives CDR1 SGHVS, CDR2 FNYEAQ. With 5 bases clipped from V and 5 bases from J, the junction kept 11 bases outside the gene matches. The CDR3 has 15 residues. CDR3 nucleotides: TGTGCCAGCAGCCACGGGTGGGACAGGAGACACGAGCAGTACTTC. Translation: CASSHGWDRRHEQYF. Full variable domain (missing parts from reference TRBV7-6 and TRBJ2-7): GAGVSQSPRYKVTKRGQDVALRCDPISGHVSLYWYRQALGQGPEFLTYFNYEAQQDKSGLPNDRFSAERPEGSISTLTIQRTEQRDSAMYRCASSHGWDRRHEQYFGPGTRLTVT.

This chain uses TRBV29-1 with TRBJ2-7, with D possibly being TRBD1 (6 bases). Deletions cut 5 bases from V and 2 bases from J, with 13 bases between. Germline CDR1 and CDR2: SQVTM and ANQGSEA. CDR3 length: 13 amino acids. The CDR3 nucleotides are TGCAGCGTTTACAGGGTGGACACCTACGAGCAGTACTTC. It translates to CSVYRVDTYEQYF.

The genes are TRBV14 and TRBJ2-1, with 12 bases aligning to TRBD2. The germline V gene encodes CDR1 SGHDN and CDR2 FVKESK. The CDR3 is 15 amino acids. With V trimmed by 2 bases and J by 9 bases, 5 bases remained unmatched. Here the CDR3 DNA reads TGTGCCAGCAGCCAATTCTCTAGCGGGAGGGGTGAGCAGTTCTTC. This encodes CASSQFSSGRGEQFF.

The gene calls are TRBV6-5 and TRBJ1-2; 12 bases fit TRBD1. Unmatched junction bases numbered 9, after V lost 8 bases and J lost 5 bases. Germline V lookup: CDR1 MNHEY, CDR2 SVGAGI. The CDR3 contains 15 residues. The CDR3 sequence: CASSGGDRGRYGYTF. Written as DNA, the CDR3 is TGTGCCAGCTCCGGGGGGGACAGGGGGCGGTATGGCTACACCTTC.

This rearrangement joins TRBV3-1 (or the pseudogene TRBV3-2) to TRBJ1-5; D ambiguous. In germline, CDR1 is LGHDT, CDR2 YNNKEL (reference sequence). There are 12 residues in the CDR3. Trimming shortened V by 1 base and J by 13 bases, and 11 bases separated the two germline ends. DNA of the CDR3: TGTGCCAGCAGCCAAGGTGCACGAGATCAGCATTTT. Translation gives CASSQGARDQHF.

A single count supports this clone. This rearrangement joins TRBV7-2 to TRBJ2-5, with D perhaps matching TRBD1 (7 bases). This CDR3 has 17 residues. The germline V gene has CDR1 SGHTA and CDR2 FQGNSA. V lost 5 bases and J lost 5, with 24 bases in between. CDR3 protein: CASSLGGTDRVLETQYF. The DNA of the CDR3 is TGTGCCAGCAGCCTCGGGGGAACCGACAGGGTGCTGGAGACCCAGTACTTC.

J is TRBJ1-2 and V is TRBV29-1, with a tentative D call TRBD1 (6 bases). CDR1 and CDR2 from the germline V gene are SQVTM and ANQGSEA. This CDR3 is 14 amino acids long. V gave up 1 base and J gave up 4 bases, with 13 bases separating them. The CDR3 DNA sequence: TGCAGCGTTGAAGCCGCGGACAGCCTCTATGGCTACACCTTC. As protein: CSVEAADSLYGYTF.

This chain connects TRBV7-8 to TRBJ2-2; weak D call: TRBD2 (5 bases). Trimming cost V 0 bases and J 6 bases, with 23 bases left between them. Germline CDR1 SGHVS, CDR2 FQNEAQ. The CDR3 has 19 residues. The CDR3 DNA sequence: TGTGCCAGCAGCTTAGCGATCACCAGCCGGGCAGCGGCCTCCGGGGAGCTGTTTTTT. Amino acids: CASSLAITSRAAASGELFF.

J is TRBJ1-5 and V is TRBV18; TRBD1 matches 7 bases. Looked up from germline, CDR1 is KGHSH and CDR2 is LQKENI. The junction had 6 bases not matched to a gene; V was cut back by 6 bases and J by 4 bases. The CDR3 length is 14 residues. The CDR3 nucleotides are TGTGCCAGCTCCCCAGGGGGGGCGAATCAGCCCCAGCATTTT. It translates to CASSPGGANQPQHF.

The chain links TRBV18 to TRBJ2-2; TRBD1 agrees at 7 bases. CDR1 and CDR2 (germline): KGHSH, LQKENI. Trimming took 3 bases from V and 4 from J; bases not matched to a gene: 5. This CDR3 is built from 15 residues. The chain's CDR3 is CASSPTRQGTGELFF. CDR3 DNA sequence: TGTGCCAGCTCACCGACCCGACAGGGCACCGGGGAGCTGTTTTTT.

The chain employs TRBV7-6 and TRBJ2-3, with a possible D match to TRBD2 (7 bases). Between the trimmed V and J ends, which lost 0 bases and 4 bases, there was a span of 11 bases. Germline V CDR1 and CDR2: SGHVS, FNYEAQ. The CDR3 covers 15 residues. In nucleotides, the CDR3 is TGTGCCAGCAGCTTAGCGTGGGGGGGCCCAGATACGCAGTATTTT. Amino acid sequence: CASSLAWGGPDTQYF.

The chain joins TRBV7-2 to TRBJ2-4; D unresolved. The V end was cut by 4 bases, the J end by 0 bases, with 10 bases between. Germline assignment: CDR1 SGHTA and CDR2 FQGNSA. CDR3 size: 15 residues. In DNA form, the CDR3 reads TGTGCCAGCAGCTCCCCCAAACTAGCCAAAAACATTCAGTACTTC. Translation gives CASSSPKLAKNIQYF.

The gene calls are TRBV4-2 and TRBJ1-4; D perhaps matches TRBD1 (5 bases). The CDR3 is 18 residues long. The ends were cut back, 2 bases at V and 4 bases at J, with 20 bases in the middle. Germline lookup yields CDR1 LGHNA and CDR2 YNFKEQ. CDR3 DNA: TGTGCCAGCAGCCAAACCGGCGGGGTCGGGGGAGATAATGAAAAACTGTTTTTT. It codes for CASSQTGGVGGDNEKLFF.